This T cell receptor (beta chain) is drawn from a study of blood T cell repertoires in COVID-19. Study background: Sample material is recorded as cDNA or gDNA derived from T cells, B-cell-depleted T cells, or PBMCs.

This clone was observed a handful of times. The germline V gene has CDR1 ENHRY and CDR2 SYGVKD. Trimming took 4 bases from V and 4 from J; bases not matched to a gene: 3. The CDR3 extends over 14 amino acids. Produced via immunoSEQ multiplex PCR; TCRdb's table is partial and in-frame only. The repertoire has roughly 250,000 clones, 82% of them found once; the top ten carry around 5%. The TCR originated in an older woman with acute or convalescent COVID-19. The rearrangement joins TRBV10-3 to TRBJ1-1; TRBD1 agrees at 10 bases. Specimen: peripheral blood. CDR3 bases: TGTGCCATCAGTGGTGGGACAGGGGCCACTGAAGCTTTCTTT. It encodes CAISGGTGATEAFF.